A single sample is the source of the 25 T cell receptor beta chains below, sequenced in a study of blood T cell repertoires in COVID-19. Some clones are missing from TCRdb's copy, which holds only in-frame ones; the method was immunoSEQ multiplex PCR. The table shows roughly 100,000 clones, with 84% occurring only once. Material: peripheral blood. The receptors were gathered from a man in his 70s with active or convalescent COVID-19.

The chain couples TRBV28 to TRBJ1-4; maybe TRBD1 (5 bases). This CDR3 has 17 residues. V was cut by 2 bases and J by 7 bases, with 20 bases left in between. Germline CDR1 reads MDHEN; CDR2 reads SYDVKM. CDR3 coding DNA: TGTGCCAGCAGTTTAAATCCCCCCGGGGGTAGGGGTGAAAAACTGTTTTTT. It encodes CASSLNPPGGRGEKLFF.

The chain recombines TRBV28 with TRBJ1-4; D unresolved. V was trimmed by 3 bases and J by 6 bases, leaving 26 bases between them. This CDR3 contains 19 residues. In germline, CDR1 is MDHEN, CDR2 SYDVKM. The CDR3 region has the DNA TGTGCCAGCAGTTTCTTCCGGGCAGTCGCTTTGGGAGGGCATGAAAAACTGTTTTTT. Its translation is CASSFFRAVALGGHEKLFF. The entire variable domain, with the rest obtained from reference TRBV28 and TRBJ1-4, is as follows: DVKVTQSSRYLVKRTGEKVFLECVQDMDHENMFWYRQDPGLGLRLIYFSYDVKMKEKGDIPEGYSVSREKKERFSLILESASTNQTSMYLCASSFFRAVALGGHEKLFFGSGTQLSVL.

The chain employs TRBV10-3 and TRBJ2-1, with 11 bases lining up with TRBD2. Trimming took 0 bases from V and 5 from J; bases not matched to a gene: 3. In germline, CDR1 is ENHRY, CDR2 SYGVKD. The CDR3 has 16 residues. In DNA, the CDR3 is TGTGCCATCAGTGAGTCACTAGCGGGGGCTAACAATGAGCAGTTCTTC. Its protein is CAISESLAGANNEQFF.

The chain has TRBV7-9 and TRBJ1-3; D possibly corresponds to TRBD1 (6 bases). Trimming took off 6 bases at V and 0 bases at J, with 9 bases between the two ends. The CDR3 loop spans 14 amino acids. In germline, CDR1 is SEHNR, CDR2 FQNEAQ (reference sequence). For the CDR3, the DNA is TGTGCCAGCAGGGCGGGGGCCTCTGGAAACACCATATATTTT. This codes for CASRAGASGNTIYF.

This chain uses TRBV15 with TRBJ2-2; TRBD2 aligns across 10 bases. The germline CDR1 and CDR2 sequences are LNHNV and YYDKDF (reference sequence). Losses at the gene ends were 1 base for V and 5 bases for J; bases not matched to a gene: 7. There are 17 residues in the CDR3. The CDR3 bases are TGTGCCACCAGCAGAGGAGCGGGGGGGCCGAGGACCGGGGAGCTGTTTTTT. As protein: CATSRGAGGPRTGELFF.

The V call is TRBV6-2 or TRBV6-3, the J call TRBJ1-1; 7 bases agree with TRBD1. Germline V gene sequence: CDR1 MNHEY, CDR2 SVGEGT. The CDR3 covers 13 residues. V gave up 6 bases and J gave up 3 bases; unmatched junction bases: 4. CDR3 coding DNA: TGTGCCAGCAGATACAGGGGCGACACTGAAGCTTTCTTT. Amino acid sequence: CASRYRGDTEAFF.

The chain joins TRBV5-1 to TRBJ2-5; TRBD2 agrees at 12 bases. In germline, CDR1 is SGHRS, CDR2 YFSETQ. Trimming cost V 4 bases and J 4 bases; bases outside gene matches: 5. There are 15 residues in the CDR3. Written as DNA, the CDR3 is TGCGCCAGCAGCCCTGGGACTAGCGGGTTAGAGACCCAGTACTTC. It translates to CASSPGTSGLETQYF.

The chain employs TRBV10-3 and TRBJ2-3; 10 bases match TRBD2. The germline CDR1 and CDR2 sequences are ENHRY and SYGVKD. J lost 2 bases, V lost 4 bases, and 3 bases had no gene match. The CDR3 runs 15 residues. CDR3 protein: CAISGTSGATDTQYF. CDR3 nucleotide sequence: TGTGCCATCAGTGGAACTAGCGGGGCCACAGATACGCAGTATTTT.

The chain has TRBV19 and TRBJ2-1, with 8 positions matching TRBD1. This CDR3 has 15 residues. Per the germline V gene, CDR1 is LNHDA and CDR2 is SQIVND (reference sequence). V trimming: 6 bases; J trimming: 6 bases; junction bases outside the gene matches: 10. The CDR3 bases are TGTGCCAGTAGCACAGACAGGGGCGCGGTCAATGAGCAGTTCTTC. Encoded protein: CASSTDRGAVNEQFF. The full variable domain, its missing parts supplied by reference TRBV19 and TRBJ2-1, is DGGITQSPKYLFRKEGQNVTLSCEQNLNHDAMYWYRQDPGQGLRLIYYSQIVNDFQKGDIAEGYSVSREKKESFPLTVTSAQKNPTAFYLCASSTDRGAVNEQFFGPGTRLTVL.

CDR3 coding DNA: TGTGCCAGCAGCTTCGGAGGAGGGGACCCTCAAGAGACCCAGTACTTC. Translation gives CASSFGGGDPQETQYF. This chain links TRBV5-6 with TRBJ2-5, with a tentative D call TRBD2 (6 bases). The CDR3 is made up of 16 amino acids. Trimming removed 2 bases at V and 2 bases at J, with 16 bases between. Germline V gene lookup returns CDR1 SGHDT and CDR2 YYEEEE.

The chain is built from TRBV5-1 and TRBJ2-1, with D possibly matching TRBD2 (7 bases). This CDR3 is built from 15 residues. Germline V gene data show CDR1 as SGHRS and CDR2 as YFSETQ. Trimming removed 4 bases at V and 9 bases at J, with 20 bases between. CDR3 region: CASSTEGGRRVEQFF. The DNA for the CDR3 is TGCGCCAGCAGCACCGAGGGGGGGCGCCGGGTTGAGCAGTTCTTC. Filled out from reference TRBV5-1 and TRBJ2-1, the complete variable domain reads KAGVTQTPRYLIKTRGQQVTLSCSPISGHRSVSWYQQTPGQGLQFLFEYFSETQRNKGNFPGRFSGRQFSNSRSEMNVSTLELGDSALYLCASSTEGGRRVEQFFGPGTRLTVL.

This clone was seen a single time. The V call is TRBV30, the J call TRBJ1-1; D is ambiguous. CDR3 length: 13 residues. Per germline, CDR1 GTSNPN and CDR2 SVGIG (reference sequence). Trimming shortened V by 2 bases and J by 0 bases, and 7 bases separated the two germline ends. As DNA, the CDR3 is TGTGCCTGGAGTCGACAAATGAACACTGAAGCTTTCTTT. It translates to CAWSRQMNTEAFF. Combining the CDR3 with reference TRBV30 and TRBJ1-1 gives the whole variable domain SQTIHQWPATLVQPVGSPLSLECTVEGTSNPNLYWYRQAAGRGLQLLFYSVGIGQISSEVPQNLSASRPQDRQFILSSKKLLLSDSGFYLCAWSRQMNTEAFFGQGTRLTVV.

This rearrangement joins TRBV6-6 to TRBJ1-2; no firm D call. Trimming took 6 bases from V and 1 from J, leaving 9 bases between them. This CDR3 is built from 13 residues. CDR1 is MNHNY, CDR2 SVGAGI, per germline (reference sequence). CDR3 sequence: CASSHTFNYGYTF. CDR3 nucleotide sequence: TGTGCCAGCAGCCATACTTTTAACTATGGCTACACCTTC.

The chain uses TRBV5-1 and TRBJ2-3; 8 bases map to TRBD2. CDR1 is SGHRS, CDR2 YFSETQ, per germline. This CDR3 has 16 amino acids. V lost 0 bases to trimming and J lost 6 bases; unmatched junction nucleotides: 9. In DNA form, the CDR3 reads TGCGCCAGCAGCTTGGCCCCCCTAGCGGGCGAGGATACGCAGTATTTT. It is translated as CASSLAPLAGEDTQYF.

The chain couples TRBV7-2 to TRBJ2-5; 8 nucleotides line up with TRBD2. The V gene end was trimmed by 3 bases and the J gene end by 4 bases; junction bases not matched to a gene: 4. Germline V gives CDR1 SGHTA, CDR2 FQGNSA. CDR3 length equals 14 residues. For the CDR3, the DNA is TGTGCCAGCAGCTTCCGGGGGGGCGGAGAGACCCAGTACTTC. As protein: CASSFRGGGETQYF. Based on the CDR3 plus reference TRBV7-2 and TRBJ2-5, the full variable domain is GAGVSQSPSNKVTEKGKDVELRCDPISGHTALYWYRQSLGQGLEFLIYFQGNSAPDKSGLPSDRFSAERTGGSVSTLTIQRTQQEDSAVYLCASSFRGGGETQYFGPGTRLLVL.

The V and J genes are TRBV20-1 and TRBJ2-3; the match to TRBD2 covers 13 bases. The germline gives CDR1 DFQATT, CDR2 SNEGSKA (reference sequence). The length of the CDR3 is 18 residues. The ends lost 3 bases at V and 2 bases at J; junction bases unmatched: 11. The CDR3 protein is CSASSPGGTSGVTDTQYF. The CDR3 coding sequence is TGCAGTGCTAGTTCACCGGGCGGGACTAGCGGGGTCACAGATACGCAGTATTTT.

The rearrangement links TRBV29-1 to TRBJ2-7; a possible D gene is TRBD2 (6 bases). The CDR3 extends over 14 amino acids. V was shortened by 7 bases and J by 4 bases, with 20 bases between the two germline ends. Germline assignment: CDR1 SQVTM and CDR2 ANQGSEA. The CDR3: CSAGAGYGSYEQYF. Written as DNA, the CDR3 is TGCAGCGCCGGCGCGGGGTATGGCTCTTACGAGCAGTACTTC.

The chain recombines TRBV28 with TRBJ2-5; 9 positions match TRBD1. The CDR3 spans 12 residues. Trimming cost V 8 bases and J 7 bases; bases outside gene matches: 5. In germline, CDR1 is MDHEN, CDR2 SYDVKM. In DNA form, the CDR3 reads TGTGCCAGCGGGACAGGGCTGGCGACCCAGTACTTC. It is translated as CASGTGLATQYF. Together with reference TRBV28 and TRBJ2-5, the CDR3 gives the full variable domain: DVKVTQSSRYLVKRTGEKVFLECVQDMDHENMFWYRQDPGLGLRLIYFSYDVKMKEKGDIPEGYSVSREKKERFSLILESASTNQTSMYLCASGTGLATQYFGPGTRLLVL.

In this sample, this clone turned up a few times. The V and J genes are TRBV7-9 and TRBJ2-1, with D perhaps matching TRBD1 (7 bases). CDR1 and CDR2 (germline): SEHNR, FQNEAQ (reference sequence). V was trimmed by 5 bases and J by 9 bases, leaving 23 bases between them. The CDR3 sequence is 16 residues long. In DNA, the CDR3 is TGTGCCAGCAGCCCGTCCGGGACAGCGGGTACAGCTGAGCAGTTCTTC. Protein: CASSPSGTAGTAEQFF.

To note about this clone: One end of the junction varies from germline; a read error may be responsible. CDR3 region: CASREEQGHEQYF. Here the CDR3 DNA reads TGTGCCAGCAGGGAAGAACAGGGCCACGAGCAGTACTTC. This chain links TRBV2 with TRBJ2-7; D perhaps matches TRBD1 (6 bases). Looked up from germline, CDR1 is SNHLY and CDR2 is FYNNEI. The CDR3 consists of 13 residues.

This clone has ten or more counts. The chain's CDR3 is CASSRVDQGFEQFF. CDR3 coding DNA: TGTGCCAGCAGCCGCGTAGACCAGGGTTTTGAGCAGTTCTTC. The chain recombines TRBV3-1 (or the pseudogene TRBV3-2) with TRBJ2-1, with D possibly matching TRBD1 (5 bases). V lost 4 bases and J 9 bases, leaving 16 bases between the germline ends. Germline CDR1 is LGHDT and CDR2 is YNNKEL (reference sequence). This CDR3 has 14 residues.

This clone was detected once. The chain joins TRBV6-5 to TRBJ1-2; D possibly corresponds to TRBD1 (6 bases). The CDR3 is 14 amino acids. Germline V gene lookup returns CDR1 MNHEY and CDR2 SVGAGI. V was cut by 6 bases and J by 2 bases, with 13 bases left in between. In DNA, the CDR3 is TGTGCCAGCAGACCCGGGACATCCAACTATGGCTACACCTTC. It codes for CASRPGTSNYGYTF.

The chain employs TRBV7-3 and TRBJ2-7, with D tentatively TRBD2 (6 bases). Trimming took off 2 bases at V and 6 bases at J, with 17 bases between the two ends. In germline, CDR1 is SGHTA, CDR2 FQGTGA. The CDR3 length is 15 residues. CDR3 bases: TGTGCCAGCAGCTTACAGCGAACGCAGGGAGGCGAGCAGTACTTC. It encodes CASSLQRTQGGEQYF.

The rearrangement joins TRBV7-8 to TRBJ2-1; 14 bases map to TRBD2. The CDR3 contains 18 residues. Germline V lookup: CDR1 SGHVS, CDR2 FQNEAQ. V lost 0 bases and J lost 3; bases outside the gene matches: 4. CDR3 amino acids: CASSLAGLAGAVYNEQFF. The CDR3 DNA sequence: TGTGCCAGCAGCTTAGCGGGACTAGCGGGGGCGGTCTACAATGAGCAGTTCTTC.

The chain is built from TRBV5-1 and TRBJ1-1; D call uncertain. With 4 bases removed from V and 3 bases from J, the gap between germline ends came to 10 bases. The CDR3 has 13 amino acids. Germline values: CDR1 SGHRS, CDR2 YFSETQ. Here the CDR3 reads CASSTGGDTEAFF. Here the CDR3 DNA reads TGCGCCAGCAGCACCGGTGGTGACACTGAAGCTTTCTTT.